This T cell receptor beta chain is drawn from a study of T cell responses to AZD1222 COVID-19 vaccine. Study-wide findings and caveats: At baseline, just a handful of AZD1222 recipients tested seropositive. Spike-specific TCR breadth rose after two AZD1222 doses, and depth rose as well. Repertoires were obtained solely post-peak T cell response.

Sequencing was performed with immunoSEQ multiplex PCR; in TCRdb, only in-frame clones are kept and a portion is missing. This sample carries 100,000 to 150,000 clones, more than 75% of them seen once, and the ten largest clones take around 1%. In the case of this clone: No antigen is known for it.

Germline V CDR1 and CDR2: LNHDA, SQIVND (reference sequence). J lost 2 bases, V lost 2 bases, and 5 bases had no gene match. The CDR3 runs 17 residues. The receptor comes from an adult who received the AZD1222 COVID-19 vaccine. The chain links TRBV19 to TRBJ2-5; 13 bases fit TRBD2. The starting material was peripheral blood, obtained 28 days after the second AZD1222 dose. The CDR3 coding sequence is TGTGCCAGTAGTATAAGACTAGCGGGAGGCTTTCAAGAGACCCAGTACTTC. This encodes CASSIRLAGGFQETQYF.